Listed here are 27 T cell receptor beta chains from one sample, sequenced in a study of metastatic and nonmetastatic thyroid tumors. With MiXCR, TCRdb reprocessed the PCR reads. The sample records around 23,000 clones, 20% to 25% being singletons. No patient received treatment before thyroid surgery. Sequenced material: tumor tissue. These receptor sequences come from a female donor with papillary thyroid cancer or a benign thyroid nodule (not recorded which). Some clones in this sample may be carry-over from other donors' samples.

This clone was counted a few times. This sequence joins TRBV24-1 and TRBJ2-1; the match to TRBD1 covers 7 bases. Germline V lookup: CDR1 KGHDR, CDR2 SFDVKD. CDR3 size: 16 residues. V shed 4 bases and J 6 bases; nucleotides not matched to a gene: 11. The DNA for the CDR3 is TGTGCCACCAGTGACCGCGGACAGGTCAGAGTCAATGAGCAGTTCTTC. It codes for CATSDRGQVRVNEQFF.

This clone showed up just a few times. V gene TRBV6-1 combines with J gene TRBJ2-3, with a tentative D call TRBD2 (5 bases). The CDR3 is made up of 12 amino acids. CDR1 is MNHNS and CDR2 is SASEGT in the germline V gene. Trimming shortened V by 4 bases and J by 5 bases, and 7 bases separated the two germline ends. Written as DNA, the CDR3 is TGTGCCAGCAGTGTGGGGAGAGATACGCAGTATTTT. Translating gives CASSVGRDTQYF.

This clone was seen repeatedly, ten times or more. This rearrangement joins TRBV9 to TRBJ2-3, with 7 bases identical to TRBD2. The junction had 12 bases not matched to a gene; V was cut back by 3 bases and J by 5 bases. The length of the CDR3 is 16 residues. Germline V lookup: CDR1 SGDLS, CDR2 YYNGEE. This CDR3 is CASSELGAGEGDTQYF. DNA of the CDR3: TGTGCCAGCAGCGAACTAGGGGCGGGAGAGGGAGATACGCAGTATTTT.

The sample holds many counts of this clone. The genes are TRBV9 and TRBJ1-1, with D hard to call. Germline CDR1 SGDLS, CDR2 YYNGEE. The CDR3 spans 13 residues. The V gene lost 4 bases and the J gene lost 1 base, with 8 bases spanning the gap. CDR3 amino acids: CASSPSWNTEAFF. CDR3 nucleotides: TGTGCCAGCAGCCCTAGTTGGAACACTGAAGCTTTCTTT.

Many counts were recorded for this clone. The genes are TRBV28 and TRBJ1-5, with D uncertain. V was trimmed by 3 bases and J by 6 bases, leaving 12 bases between them. This CDR3 comprises 14 residues. Germline CDR1 MDHEN, CDR2 SYDVKM. The CDR3 spells CASSFPNKGQPQHF. Here the CDR3 DNA reads TGTGCCAGCAGTTTTCCGAATAAGGGTCAGCCCCAGCATTTT.

There are a few counts of this clone. V is TRBV6-2 or TRBV6-3 and J is TRBJ2-1; a weak D match, TRBD1 (6 bases). CDR1 and CDR2 from the germline V gene are MNHEY and SVGEGT. The length of the CDR3 is 12 residues. Trimming cost V 5 bases and J 8 bases, with 10 bases left between them. CDR3 protein: CASSQGHYEQFF. CDR3 nucleotide sequence: TGTGCCAGCAGTCAGGGACACTATGAGCAGTTCTTC.

This clone has at least ten counts. The rearrangement uses TRBV27 and TRBJ1-6; 12 nucleotides align to TRBD1. This CDR3 contains 17 residues. Per germline, CDR1 MNHEY and CDR2 SMNVEV (reference sequence). Losses at the gene ends were 2 bases for V and 7 bases for J; bases not matched to a gene: 6. CDR3 residues: CASSLATGQGANSPLHF. The CDR3 region has the DNA TGTGCCAGCAGTTTAGCGACGGGACAGGGGGCCAATTCACCCCTCCACTTT.

This clone was counted a few times. The chain couples TRBV6-5 to TRBJ1-2; maybe TRBD1 (6 bases). Between the trimmed V and J ends, which lost 6 bases and 5 bases, there was a span of 19 bases. CDR3 length: 15 residues. Germline V lookup: CDR1 MNHEY, CDR2 SVGAGI. Written as DNA, the CDR3 is TGTGCCAGCAGCTACCTAAGAACAGGGAAATATGGCTACACCTTC. Translating it yields CASSYLRTGKYGYTF.

The chain uses TRBV2 and TRBJ1-1; the D is unclear. Trimming removed 8 bases at V and 5 bases at J, with 15 bases between. The CDR3 runs 13 residues. The germline V gene encodes CDR1 SNHLY and CDR2 FYNNEI. CDR3 DNA: TGTGCCAGCTCGATCCTGGAGATAACTGAAGCTTTCTTT. This sequence encodes CASSILEITEAFF.

This clone was counted a few times. The V and J genes are TRBV2 and TRBJ1-3; D is ambiguous. The ends were cut back, 8 bases at V and 3 bases at J, with 14 bases in the middle. The CDR3 has 14 residues. The germline V gene encodes CDR1 SNHLY and CDR2 FYNNEI. Here the CDR3 DNA reads TGTGCCAGCCTTCGCGCAGAGAATGGAAACACCATATATTTT. Its protein product is CASLRAENGNTIYF.

In its sample, this clone was seen many times. The rearrangement uses TRBV20-1 and TRBJ2-7; D is possibly TRBD1 (6 bases). Trimming removed 8 bases at V and 7 bases at J, with 21 bases between. The CDR3 length is 13 residues. Germline V CDR1 and CDR2: DFQATT, SNEGSKA (reference sequence). In DNA, the CDR3 is TGCAGTACGGCTGGGACACGCAGAATGGAGCAGTACTTC. This gives the protein CSTAGTRRMEQYF.

At least ten counts were recorded for this clone. The V call is TRBV27, the J call TRBJ2-1; 8 positions agree with TRBD1. Germline V CDR1 and CDR2: MNHEY, SMNVEV (reference sequence). The V and J ends lost 5 bases and 7 bases, in that order; junction bases with no gene match: 10. The CDR3 contains 15 residues. This chain's CDR3 is CASSRLDRVYNEQFF. DNA of the CDR3: TGTGCCAGCAGTCGCCTGGACAGGGTATATAATGAGCAGTTCTTC.

By its share, this clone is medium-sized (0.01 to 0.1%). The V gene is TRBV10-3, the J gene TRBJ2-7, with 7 bases aligning to TRBD2. The CDR3 runs 11 residues. The germline V gene encodes CDR1 ENHRY and CDR2 SYGVKD. The V segment lost 11 bases and the J segment 6 bases; nucleotides outside the gene matches: 7. The CDR3 loop reads CAAFTGGEQYF. CDR3 in DNA: TGTGCCGCTTTCACGGGGGGCGAGCAGTACTTC.

This chain joins TRBV20-1 and TRBJ2-5, with TRBD2 identical over 11 bases. This CDR3 region has 14 residues. Germline V gene sequence: CDR1 DFQATT, CDR2 SNEGSKA (reference sequence). V lost 5 bases to trimming and J lost 5 bases; unmatched junction nucleotides: 7. CDR3 nucleotide sequence: TGCAGTGCTGGGGGACTAGCGGTCCGGGAGACCCAGTACTTC. Translation gives CSAGGLAVRETQYF.

This clone was recorded a few times. Here the CDR3 omits its conserved ending phenylalanine or tryptophan, so a read error is the likely source. The J gene is TRBJ1-1, the V gene TRBV20-1, with TRBD1 as a possible D gene (6 bases). V was shortened by 4 bases and J by 6 bases, with 12 bases between the two germline ends. CDR3 length equals 12 residues. Germline CDR1 DFQATT, CDR2 SNEGSKA (reference sequence). CDR3 nucleotide sequence: TGCAGTGCTAAAAGGGGGTTCTCTGAAGCTTTCTTA. It is translated as CSAKRGFSEAFL.

This sequence joins TRBV5-8 and TRBJ2-1; TRBD2 agrees at 7 bases. Germline V lookup: CDR1 SGHTS, CDR2 YDEGEE. V dropped 7 bases and J dropped 5; count of bases not matched to a gene: 12. CDR3 length: 15 amino acids. Here the CDR3 DNA reads TGTGCCAGCGTCCGGGGGGACTTACGAAACAATGAGCAGTTCTTC. Protein: CASVRGDLRNNEQFF.

This clone is deemed medium-sized (0.01 to 0.1%). The rearrangement joins TRBV3-1 to TRBJ2-7, with TRBD1 as a possible D gene (6 bases). This CDR3 spans 14 amino acids. Germline CDR1 and CDR2: LGHDT and YNNKEL (reference sequence). V lost 3 bases and J 3 bases, leaving 12 bases between the germline ends. CDR3 region: CASSHRGNSYEQYF. The CDR3 DNA sequence: TGTGCCAGCAGCCACAGGGGTAATAGCTACGAGCAGTACTTC.

With respect to this clone: At one of its ends the junction is not consistent with the germline gene, which may arise from a read error. The same CDR3 arises from other DNA sequences in this sample as well. The V gene is TRBV7-3, the J gene TRBJ2-3; D might be TRBD2 (5 bases). The germline V gene encodes CDR1 SGHTA and CDR2 FQGTGA. The CDR3 sequence is 15 residues long. CDR3 region: CASSLTGVPTDTQYF. The CDR3, as DNA: TGTGCCAGCAGCTTAACGGGAGTACCAACAGATACGCAATATTTT. The whole variable domain, filled in from reference TRBV7-3 and TRBJ2-3, reads GAGVSQTPSNKVTEKGKYVELRCDPISGHTALYWYRQSLGQGPEFLIYFQGTGAADDSGLPNDRFFAVRPEGSVSTLKIQRTERGDSAVYLCASSLTGVPTDTQYFGPGTRLTVL.

This clone was recorded many times. This sequence joins TRBV9 and TRBJ2-2; 8 nucleotides align to TRBD2. This CDR3 region has 16 residues. Trimming at V came to 4 bases and at J to 2 bases, leaving 7 bases not matched to a gene. Germline CDR1 is SGDLS and CDR2 is YYNGEE. Here the CDR3 reads CASSTGLAVNTGELFF. The DNA for the CDR3 is TGTGCCAGCAGCACCGGACTAGCAGTCAACACCGGGGAGCTGTTTTTT.

The rearrangement links TRBV30 to TRBJ2-7; D ambiguous. Trimming stripped 3 bases from V and 2 bases from J, with 11 bases between. This CDR3 comprises 13 residues. Germline V gene sequence: CDR1 GTSNPN, CDR2 SVGIG (reference sequence). This chain's CDR3 is CAWRPIEPYEQYF. The CDR3 coding sequence is TGTGCCTGGAGACCAATCGAACCCTACGAGCAGTACTTC.

This clone was picked up many times. This sequence joins TRBV20-1 and TRBJ1-2, with TRBD1 matching over 9 bases. After removal of 2 bases from V and 4 bases from J, the junction contained 2 bases not matched to a gene. The length of the CDR3 is 13 residues. CDR1 DFQATT and CDR2 SNEGSKA come from the germline V gene (reference sequence). In DNA form, the CDR3 reads TGCAGTGCTAGATTACAGGGGGCCTATGGCTACACCTTC. It specifies CSARLQGAYGYTF.

This clone was counted a few times. The chain uses TRBV20-1 and TRBJ1-2; 11 positions agree with TRBD1. The V and J ends lost 0 bases and 2 bases, in that order; junction bases with no gene match: 5. CDR3 length: 16 amino acids. Germline loops: CDR1 DFQATT, CDR2 SNEGSKA (reference sequence). The CDR3 loop reads CSARERGQGENYGYTF. Written as DNA, the CDR3 is TGCAGTGCTAGAGAGCGGGGACAGGGGGAGAACTATGGCTACACCTTC.

The chain couples TRBV11-2 to TRBJ2-7; tentative D call: TRBD1 (6 bases). The CDR3 extends over 15 amino acids. The germline V and J ends were trimmed by 1 base and 7 bases, with 17 bases remaining between them. CDR1 SGHAT and CDR2 FQNNGV come from the germline V gene. Here the CDR3 reads CASSLVSGQNYEQYF. The CDR3 region has the DNA TGTGCCAGCAGCTTAGTTTCGGGACAAAACTATGAGCAGTACTTC.

CDR3 region: CASWDRGWSYEQYF. The CDR3 DNA follows: TGCGCTAGCTGGGACAGGGGATGGTCCTACGAGCAGTACTTC. The chain has TRBV5-1 and TRBJ2-7; 10 positions agree with TRBD1. There are 14 residues in the CDR3. Germline assignment: CDR1 SGHRS and CDR2 YFSETQ.

This clone was detected only a few times. A much larger clone lies one base from this, so it may be a read error. The genes are TRBV28 and TRBJ2-7; D is unclear. There are 12 residues in the CDR3. Germline assignment: CDR1 MDHEN and CDR2 SYDVKM. The CDR3 loop is CASSLSAYDQYF. CDR3 in DNA: TGTGCCAGCAGTTTGTCCGCCTACGATCAGTACTTC. Full variable domain (missing parts from reference TRBV28 and TRBJ2-7): DVKVTQSSRYLVKRTGEKVFLECVQDMDHENMFWYRQDPGLGLRLIYFSYDVKMKEKGDIPEGYSVSREKKERFSLILESASTNQTSMYLCASSLSAYDQYFGPGTRLTVT.

This sequence joins TRBV2 and TRBJ2-7; TRBD1 matches at 9 bases. The V segment lost 4 bases and the J segment 6 bases; nucleotides outside the gene matches: 10. Germline V gene lookup returns CDR1 SNHLY and CDR2 FYNNEI. The CDR3 contains 15 residues. CDR3 loop: CASSGDRETLGEQYF. CDR3 coding DNA: TGTGCCAGCAGTGGGGACAGGGAAACGTTGGGCGAGCAGTACTTC.

Judged by abundance, this clone is medium-sized. This chain links TRBV28 with TRBJ1-6, with unresolved D. The V end lost 2 bases, the J end lost 10 bases, and 9 bases lay between the germline ends. Looked up from germline, CDR1 is MDHEN and CDR2 is SYDVKM. This CDR3 is 13 amino acids long. CDR3 in amino acids: CASSLPPRSPLHF. The CDR3 bases are TGTGCCAGCAGTTTACCTCCGCGGTCACCCCTCCACTTT.